The clone carrying this T cell receptor (beta chain) was counted many times. Its antigen is not known. This entry comes from a study of T cells in Graves' hyperthyroidism and ophthalmopathy. On the study more broadly: At the time of initial diagnosis and before any treatment, peripheral blood was collected. Broader study findings: In blood, most of the thyroid clonotypes expanded above 0.001 were also present. For ophthalmopathy, model prediction preceded onset by a median about 6.4 months.

TCR beta CDR3 region amplification was performed from RNA transcripts. TCR CDR3 underwent first-round RT-PCR with the HTBI primer set. TCRdb reanalysed the multiplex PCR reads using MiXCR and keeps one entry per CDR3 protein. In the table there are 450,000 to 500,000 distinct CDR3 sequences, 20% to 25% of which are singletons. The germline V gene has CDR1 SEHNR and CDR2 FQNEAQ (reference sequence). CDR3 length equals 15 residues. The V gene end was trimmed by 5 bases and the J gene end by 5 bases; junction bases not matched to a gene: 9. This TCR derives from a woman in her 70s with Graves' ophthalmopathy. The gene calls are TRBV7-9 and TRBJ2-4, with 7 bases that match TRBD1. The sample was blood. The CDR3 here is CASSRTGKGENIQYF. The CDR3 coding sequence is TGTGCCAGCAGCCGGACAGGAAAGGGCGAAAACATTCAGTACTTC.